A selection of T cell receptor beta chains follows, all from one sample in a study of T cells expressing NK-cell markers. No DNA is given; TCRdb re-called the 5' RACE reads and lists each CDR3 protein once. The table for this sample gives approximately 460,000 distinct CDR3 sequences. Sequenced sample: blood T cells: a sorted CD56 or NKG2C T cell subset, CD4+ or CD8+ T cells, or bulk PBMC T cells (not recorded which). These receptors all come from a woman aged 18 to 75 in good health. Both conserved end residues are part of each CDR3. Fields, in order: CDR3 length, J gene, V gene, CDR3 protein.

CDR3 length: 16; J gene: TRBJ2-2; V gene: TRBV5-6; CDR3 protein: CASSLRALGGTGELFF
CDR3 length: 16; J gene: TRBJ1-5; V gene: TRBV12-3/TRBV12-4; CDR3 protein: CASSLVGGGGNQPQHF
CDR3 length: 13; J gene: TRBJ1-5; V gene: TRBV10-1; CDR3 protein: CASSEPGNQPQHF
CDR3 length: 13; J gene: TRBJ1-2; V gene: TRBV5-1; CDR3 protein: CASSLENPYGYTF
CDR3 length: 14; J gene: TRBJ2-5; V gene: TRBV9; CDR3 protein: CASSVGSSQETQYF
CDR3 length: 15; J gene: TRBJ1-3; V gene: TRBV4-1; CDR3 protein: CASSQEGTGRNTIYF
CDR3 length: 15; J gene: TRBJ2-7; V gene: TRBV6-5; CDR3 protein: CASSSLSGISYEQYF
CDR3 length: 15; J gene: TRBJ1-2; V gene: TRBV19; CDR3 protein: CASSDRGRADYGYTF
CDR3 length: 14; J gene: TRBJ1-1; V gene: TRBV10-2; CDR3 protein: CASSTGQENTEAFF
CDR3 length: 14; J gene: TRBJ2-3; V gene: TRBV20-1; CDR3 protein: CSARTGSGTDTQYF
CDR3 length: 14; J gene: TRBJ1-5; V gene: TRBV20-1; CDR3 protein: CSARNRDGNQPQHF
CDR3 length: 12; J gene: TRBJ1-2; V gene: TRBV7-2; CDR3 protein: CASSQIWDGYTF
CDR3 length: 13; J gene: TRBJ2-7; V gene: TRBV7-2; CDR3 protein: CASSLTGGGEQYF
CDR3 length: 11; J gene: TRBJ2-3; V gene: TRBV29-1; CDR3 protein: CSVVDRDTQYF
CDR3 length: 16; J gene: TRBJ2-2; V gene: TRBV12-3/TRBV12-4; CDR3 protein: CATLTGENRNTGELFF
CDR3 length: 15; J gene: TRBJ2-5; V gene: TRBV4-3; CDR3 protein: CASSPDRGWSETQYF
CDR3 length: 13; J gene: TRBJ2-7; V gene: TRBV5-5; CDR3 protein: CASSLVGVYEQYF
CDR3 length: 14; J gene: TRBJ2-3; V gene: TRBV10-2; CDR3 protein: CASRTSGGTDTQYF
CDR3 length: 14; J gene: TRBJ2-6; V gene: TRBV28; CDR3 protein: CASSLMIRANVLTF
CDR3 length: 14; J gene: TRBJ2-3; V gene: TRBV4-2; CDR3 protein: CASSPRESTDTQYF
CDR3 length: 15; J gene: TRBJ2-2; V gene: TRBV29-1; CDR3 protein: CSVVYRDSWAGELFF
CDR3 length: 16; J gene: TRBJ2-1; V gene: TRBV30; CDR3 protein: CAWSVRVVSSYNEQFF
CDR3 length: 15; J gene: TRBJ1-3; V gene: TRBV7-9; CDR3 protein: CASSSGESSGNTIYF
CDR3 length: 13; J gene: TRBJ1-2; V gene: TRBV6-1; CDR3 protein: CASRRGSDYGYTF
CDR3 length: 14; J gene: TRBJ1-1; V gene: TRBV5-1; CDR3 protein: CASSWGQTNTEAFF
CDR3 length: 17; J gene: TRBJ2-1; V gene: TRBV5-6; CDR3 protein: CASSLVPGGGSYNEQFF
CDR3 length: 14; J gene: TRBJ2-1; V gene: TRBV19; CDR3 protein: CASWTSGDYNEQFF
CDR3 length: 15; J gene: TRBJ2-2; V gene: TRBV7-2; CDR3 protein: CASSPEGTNTGELFF
CDR3 length: 14; J gene: TRBJ1-1; V gene: TRBV11-2; CDR3 protein: CASSSIVSSTEAFF
CDR3 length: 15; J gene: TRBJ2-5; V gene: TRBV6-1; CDR3 protein: CASSQGLAGQETQYF
CDR3 length: 17; J gene: TRBJ1-1; V gene: TRBV3-1; CDR3 protein: CASSQGDRRGSNTEAFF
CDR3 length: 15; J gene: TRBJ2-5; V gene: TRBV4-2; CDR3 protein: CASSPLGEAQETQYF
CDR3 length: 17; J gene: TRBJ2-6; V gene: TRBV5-7; CDR3 protein: CATGTAGRASGANVLTF
CDR3 length: 14; J gene: TRBJ2-3; V gene: TRBV25-1; CDR3 protein: CASSGTGIVDTQYF
CDR3 length: 11; J gene: TRBJ2-1; V gene: TRBV20-1; CDR3 protein: CSASKRNEQFF